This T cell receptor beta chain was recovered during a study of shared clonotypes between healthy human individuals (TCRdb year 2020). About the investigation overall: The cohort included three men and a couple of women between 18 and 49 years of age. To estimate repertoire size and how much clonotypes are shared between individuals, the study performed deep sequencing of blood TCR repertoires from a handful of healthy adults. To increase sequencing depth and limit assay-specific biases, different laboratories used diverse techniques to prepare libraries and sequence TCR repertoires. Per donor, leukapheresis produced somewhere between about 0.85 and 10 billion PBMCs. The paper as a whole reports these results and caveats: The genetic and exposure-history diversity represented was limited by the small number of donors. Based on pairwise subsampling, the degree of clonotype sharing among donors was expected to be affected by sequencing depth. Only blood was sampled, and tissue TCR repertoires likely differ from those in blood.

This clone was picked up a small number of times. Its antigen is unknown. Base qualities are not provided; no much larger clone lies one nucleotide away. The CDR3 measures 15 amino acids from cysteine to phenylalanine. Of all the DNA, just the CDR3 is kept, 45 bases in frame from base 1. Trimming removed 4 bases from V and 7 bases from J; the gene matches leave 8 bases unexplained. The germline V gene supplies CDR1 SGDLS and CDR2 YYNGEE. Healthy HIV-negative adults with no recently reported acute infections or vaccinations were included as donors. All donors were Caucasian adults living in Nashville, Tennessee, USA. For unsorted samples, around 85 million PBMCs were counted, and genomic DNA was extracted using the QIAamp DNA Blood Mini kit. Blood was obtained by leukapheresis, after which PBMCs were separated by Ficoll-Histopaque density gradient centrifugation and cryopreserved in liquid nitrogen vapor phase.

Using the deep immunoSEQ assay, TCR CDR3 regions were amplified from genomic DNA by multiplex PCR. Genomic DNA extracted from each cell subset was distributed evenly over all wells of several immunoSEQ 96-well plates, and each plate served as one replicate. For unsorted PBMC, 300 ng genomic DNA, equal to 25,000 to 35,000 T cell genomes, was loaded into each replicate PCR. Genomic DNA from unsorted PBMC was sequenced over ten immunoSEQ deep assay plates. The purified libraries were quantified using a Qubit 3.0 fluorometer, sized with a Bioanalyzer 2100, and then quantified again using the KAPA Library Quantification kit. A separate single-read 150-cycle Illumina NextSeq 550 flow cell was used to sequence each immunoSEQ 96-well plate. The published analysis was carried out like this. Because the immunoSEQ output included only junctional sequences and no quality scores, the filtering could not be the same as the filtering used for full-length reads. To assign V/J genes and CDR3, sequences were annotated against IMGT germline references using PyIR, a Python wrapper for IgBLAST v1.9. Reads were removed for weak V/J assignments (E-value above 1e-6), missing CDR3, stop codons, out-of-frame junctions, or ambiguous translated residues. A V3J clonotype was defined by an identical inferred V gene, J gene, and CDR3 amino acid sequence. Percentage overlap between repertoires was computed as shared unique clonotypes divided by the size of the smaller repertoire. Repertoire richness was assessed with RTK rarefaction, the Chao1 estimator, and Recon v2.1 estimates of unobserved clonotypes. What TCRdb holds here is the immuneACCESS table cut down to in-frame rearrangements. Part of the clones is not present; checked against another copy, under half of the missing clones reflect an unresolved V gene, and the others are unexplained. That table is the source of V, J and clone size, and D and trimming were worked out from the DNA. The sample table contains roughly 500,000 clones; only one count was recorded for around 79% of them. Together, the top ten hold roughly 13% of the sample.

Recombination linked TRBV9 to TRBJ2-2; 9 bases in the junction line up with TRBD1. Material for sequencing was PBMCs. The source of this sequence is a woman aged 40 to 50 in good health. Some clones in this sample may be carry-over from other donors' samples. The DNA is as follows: TGTGCCAGCAGCCTCCGGACAGGGGAAGGCGGGGAGCTGTTTTTT. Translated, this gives CASSLRTGEGGELFF.